The clone carrying this T cell receptor beta chain occurred a few times. These data are taken from a study of CD8 T cells in ankylosing spondylitis. TCRdb independently ran MiXCR on the 5' RACE reads; one entry per CDR3 protein. The repertoire includes hundreds of thousands of distinct CDR3 sequences, around a quarter of them detected once, and more than 6.5% sits in the top ten. The CDR3 totals 14 residues. The trim removed 6 bases at V and 11 bases at J, leaving 12 bases unmatched. What was sequenced was blood, either unsorted or a sorted T cell fraction (not recorded which). J is TRBJ1-5 and V is TRBV12-3 or TRBV12-4; 8 bases match TRBD1. The origin of this receptor is a male donor with ankylosing spondylitis or in good health (not recorded which). The chain's CDR3 is CASRRQGTTLAQHF. The CDR3 bases are TGTGCCAGCAGGCGACAGGGGACGACCTTGGCCCAGCATTTT.